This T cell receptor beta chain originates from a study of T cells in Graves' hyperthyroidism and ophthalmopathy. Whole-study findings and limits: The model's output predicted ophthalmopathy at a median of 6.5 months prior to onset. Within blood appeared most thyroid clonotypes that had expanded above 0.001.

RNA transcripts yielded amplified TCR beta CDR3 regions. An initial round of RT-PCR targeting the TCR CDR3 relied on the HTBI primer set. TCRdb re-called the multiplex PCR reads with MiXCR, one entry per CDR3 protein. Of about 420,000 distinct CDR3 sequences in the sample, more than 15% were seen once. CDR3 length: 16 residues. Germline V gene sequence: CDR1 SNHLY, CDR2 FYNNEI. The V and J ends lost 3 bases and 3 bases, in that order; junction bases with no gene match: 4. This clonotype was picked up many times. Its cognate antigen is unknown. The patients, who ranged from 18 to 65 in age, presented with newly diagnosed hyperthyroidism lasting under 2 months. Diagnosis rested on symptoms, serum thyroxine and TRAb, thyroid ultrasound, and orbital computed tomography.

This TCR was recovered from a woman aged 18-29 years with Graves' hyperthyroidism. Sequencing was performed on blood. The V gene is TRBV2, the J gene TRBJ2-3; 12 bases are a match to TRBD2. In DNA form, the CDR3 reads TGTGCCAGCAGTGAGGGGACTAGCGGGCGGACAGATACGCAGTATTTT. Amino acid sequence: CASSEGTSGRTDTQYF.